This T cell receptor (beta chain) was retrieved from a study of cytomegalovirus exposure and HLA in healthy donors. General observations from the study: Most of the TCR beta V segments (in an earlier analysis) were productive either about 87% or about 30% of the time. The investigators catalogued 164 TCR beta chains as cytomegalovirus-associated. Later genetic work tied a missense DCLRE1C variant to beta-chain V and J trimming. Later analysis showed most CMV-associated TCR beta chains appearing HLA-restricted.

The CDR3 is made up of 13 amino acids. Germline CDR1 is SGHDN and CDR2 is FVKESK. V dropped 4 bases and J dropped 5 bases, with 11 bases sitting between them. Comment on this clone: Its target is unknown.

PCR was performed using 60 Vbeta and 13 Jbeta primers. This table comes from immunoSEQ multiplex PCR, and its TCRdb copy is limited to in-frame clones, with some not included. The profile covers about 160,000 clones, with around four fifths appearing a single time and under 2% taken by the ten largest. Sequencing was carried out using PBMCs. This TCR was recovered from a woman between 18 and 29 years old in good health and CMV-seronegative. The chain links TRBV14 to TRBJ2-5; D not resolved. CDR3 protein: CASSRAPGETQYF. The CDR3 region has the DNA TGTGCCAGCAGCCGTGCCCCGGGTGAGACCCAGTACTTC. Together with reference TRBV14 and TRBJ2-5, the CDR3 gives the full variable domain: EAGVTQFPSHSVIEKGQTVTLRCDPISGHDNLYWYRRVMGKEIKFLLHFVKESKQDESGMPNNRFLAERTGGTYSTLKVQPAELEDSGVYFCASSRAPGETQYFGPGTRLLVL.